The 3 T cell receptor beta chains below were found in one sample sequenced in a study of radiotherapy plus CTLA-4 blockade in lung cancer. Using immunoSEQ multiplex PCR, the repertoire was profiled, and TCRdb retains in-frame clones only, with some absent. Among approximately 33,000 clones listed, around 73% were seen once. The sequences come from peripheral blood, collected from a patient treated with radiotherapy plus ipilimumab. All receptors come from a human donor with non-small cell lung cancer who had stable disease on radiotherapy plus ipilimumab.

The V call is TRBV19, the J call TRBJ1-6, with TRBD1 matching over 9 bases. Per germline, CDR1 LNHDA and CDR2 SQIVND (reference sequence). V trimming: 8 bases; J trimming: 8 bases; junction bases outside the gene matches: 10. The CDR3 totals 15 residues. The CDR3 is CASHPGGTGYSPLHF. For the CDR3, the DNA is TGTGCCAGTCACCCGGGCGGGACAGGGTATTCACCCCTCCACTTT.

The V and J genes are TRBV5-4 and TRBJ2-5; D is uncertain. The CDR3 consists of 14 residues. V lost 0 bases and J 1 base, leaving 7 bases between the germline ends. Germline V CDR1 and CDR2: SGHNT, YYREEE (reference sequence). CDR3 nucleotides: TGTGCCAGCAGCTTGGCGGTGGCCCAAGAGACCCAGTACTTC. Translating it yields CASSLAVAQETQYF.

The rearrangement uses TRBV27 and TRBJ1-4; 9 bases are a match to TRBD1. CDR1 and CDR2 (germline): MNHEY, SMNVEV (reference sequence). J gave up 8 bases and V 0 bases, and 4 bases lay outside the gene matches. The CDR3 runs 15 residues. DNA for the CDR3: TGTGCCAGCAGTTTATCTGGGACAGGGCAAGAAAAACTGTTTTTT. Translating gives CASSLSGTGQEKLFF.